This section outlines one T cell receptor (beta chain) sequence together with its context. Which antigen it targets is not known. Nothing much larger sits one base from this clone, and base qualities are not available. Its CDR3 holds 17 amino acids, cysteine through phenylalanine. Only the CDR3 DNA stays, 51 bases, in frame from base 1. Trimming accounts for 1 base at V and 8 bases at J, while the number of junction bases matched to no gene is 12. From the germline V gene, CDR1 is SGHDT and CDR2 is YYEEEE. The data derive from a study of blood T cell repertoires in COVID-19 (dated by TCRdb to about 2020). Regarding the research as a whole: Samples from collaborators originated in the United States, Italy and Spain and spanned both the acute and convalescent phases of COVID-19. The prospective study material was composed of cDNA or gDNA derived from T cells, B-cell-depleted T cells, or PBMCs. Subjects who had been exposed to COVID-19, were actively infected with it, or had recovered from it provided the deeply sampled blood TCRbeta repertoires that made up the dataset. The repertoires were released in a freely available public database meant as a resource for research on the immune response to SARS-CoV-2. The samples were drawn from the first 160 participants of the ongoing ImmuneRACE study and from about 1,200 subjects provided by 6 global collaborators. A de-identified subject ID, COVID-19 status, age in years and sex were almost always included in the sample metadata. Where available, HLA class I and class II types were taken from metadata supplied by the sample provider and were not determined by assay-based typing. Study-level results and caveats: The quantity of clinical and demographic metadata differed by source and by participant and was supplied without curation.

Each collaborating institution followed its own protocols to collect whole blood in K2EDTA tubes. For TCRbeta analysis, collaborators shipped samples in one of three forms: frozen whole blood, isolated PBMCs, or DNA extracted from either of those sample types. TCRbeta CDR3 regions were amplified from genomic DNA by means of the immunoSEQ Assay, a bias-controlled multiplex PCR. Processing in the source paper ran as follows. Within the assay, amplification of reference gene primers was used to estimate how many nucleated cells each sample contained. To quantify the absolute abundance of each unique TCRbeta CDR3 rearrangement, sequence reads were collapsed and filtered. For each sample, productive Simpson clonality was calculated as the square root of Simpson's diversity index across productive rearrangements. The clones in this table, taken by TCRdb from immuneACCESS, are in-frame only. Not every clone is retained; where verified, under half of the shortfall comes from an unresolved V gene, and the cause of the rest is unknown. That table supplies the V and J calls and clone size; D and trimming were determined from the DNA. A total of around 70,000 clones appear in this sample, more than 75% of them only once. The ten largest clones represent 9.5% to 15% of the sample.

The chain couples TRBV5-6 to TRBJ1-4, with TRBD1 matching 9 junction bases. Input material: peripheral blood. This sequence was found in a human donor in a cohort sampled during active COVID-19. For the CDR3, the sequence is CASSLYIPGQGREKLFF. In nucleotides, the sequence is TGTGCCAGCAGCTTGTATATACCGGGACAGGGTCGCGAAAAACTGTTTTTT. Beyond the CDR3, the reference TRBV5-6 and TRBJ1-4 genes provide the residues; the full variable domain reads: DAGVTQSPTHLIKTRGQQVTLRCSPKSGHDTVSWYQQALGQGPQFIFQYYEEEERQRGNFPDRFSGHQFPNYSSELNVNALLLGDSALYLCASSLYIPGQGREKLFFGSGTQLSVL.